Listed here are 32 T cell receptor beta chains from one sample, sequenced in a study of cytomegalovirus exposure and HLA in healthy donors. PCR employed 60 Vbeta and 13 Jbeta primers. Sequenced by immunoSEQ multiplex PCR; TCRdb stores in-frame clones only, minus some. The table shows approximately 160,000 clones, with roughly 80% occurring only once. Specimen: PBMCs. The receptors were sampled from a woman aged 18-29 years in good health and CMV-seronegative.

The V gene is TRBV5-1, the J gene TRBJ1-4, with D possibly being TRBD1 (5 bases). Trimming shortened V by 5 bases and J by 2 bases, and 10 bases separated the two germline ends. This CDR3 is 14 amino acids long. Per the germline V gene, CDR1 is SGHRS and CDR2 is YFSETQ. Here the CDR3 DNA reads TGCGCCAGCAGGCCTCAGGGTACTAATGAAAAACTGTTTTTT. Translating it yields CASRPQGTNEKLFF.

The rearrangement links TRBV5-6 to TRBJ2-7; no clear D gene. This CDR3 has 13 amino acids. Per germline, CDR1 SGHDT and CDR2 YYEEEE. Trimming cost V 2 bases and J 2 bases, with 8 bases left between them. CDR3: CASSFSQTYEQYF. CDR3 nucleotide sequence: TGTGCCAGCAGCTTCTCACAGACCTACGAGCAGTACTTC.

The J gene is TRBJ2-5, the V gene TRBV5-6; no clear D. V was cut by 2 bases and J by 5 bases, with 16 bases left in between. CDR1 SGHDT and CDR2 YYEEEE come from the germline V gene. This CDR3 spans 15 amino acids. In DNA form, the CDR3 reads TGTGCCAGCAGCTTTGGGTCTAGTCGATGGGAGACCCAGTACTTC. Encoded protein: CASSFGSSRWETQYF.

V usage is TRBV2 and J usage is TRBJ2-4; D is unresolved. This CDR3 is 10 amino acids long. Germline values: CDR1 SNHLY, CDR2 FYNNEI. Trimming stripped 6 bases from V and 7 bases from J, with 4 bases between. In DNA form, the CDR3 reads TGTGCCAGCAGCTCTAACATTCAGTACTTC. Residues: CASSSNIQYF.

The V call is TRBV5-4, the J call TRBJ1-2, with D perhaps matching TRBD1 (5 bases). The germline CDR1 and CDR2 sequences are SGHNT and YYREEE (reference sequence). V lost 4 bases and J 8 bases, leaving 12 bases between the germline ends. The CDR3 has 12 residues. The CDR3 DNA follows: TGTGCCAGCAGCCCGGGGGTGCCGGGCTACACCTTC. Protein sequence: CASSPGVPGYTF.

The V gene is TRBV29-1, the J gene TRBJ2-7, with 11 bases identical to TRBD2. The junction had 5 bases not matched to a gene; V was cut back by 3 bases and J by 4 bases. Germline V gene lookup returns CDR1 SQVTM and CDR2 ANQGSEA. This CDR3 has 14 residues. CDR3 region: CSVDTGTSGYEQYF. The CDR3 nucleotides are TGCAGCGTTGATACCGGGACTAGCGGATACGAGCAGTACTTC.

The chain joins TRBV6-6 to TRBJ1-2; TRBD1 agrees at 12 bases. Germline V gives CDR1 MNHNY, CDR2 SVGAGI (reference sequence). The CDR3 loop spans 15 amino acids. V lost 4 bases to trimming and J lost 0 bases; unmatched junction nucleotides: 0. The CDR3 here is CASSWDRGPNYGYTF. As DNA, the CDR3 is TGTGCCAGCAGTTGGGACAGGGGGCCTAACTATGGCTACACCTTC.

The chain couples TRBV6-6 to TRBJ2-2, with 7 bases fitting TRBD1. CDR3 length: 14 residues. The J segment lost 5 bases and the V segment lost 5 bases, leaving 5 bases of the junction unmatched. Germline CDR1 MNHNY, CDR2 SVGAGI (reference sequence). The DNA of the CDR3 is TGTGCCAGCAGTAGGGACAGCGGTACCGGGGAGCTGTTTTTT. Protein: CASSRDSGTGELFF.

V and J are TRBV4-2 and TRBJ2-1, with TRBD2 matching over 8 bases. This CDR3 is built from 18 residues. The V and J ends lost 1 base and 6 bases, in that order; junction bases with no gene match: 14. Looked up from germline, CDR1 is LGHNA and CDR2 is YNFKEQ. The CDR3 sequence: CASSQGAGGAPKSNEQFF. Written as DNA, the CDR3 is TGTGCCAGCAGCCAAGGGGCCGGGGGGGCCCCCAAGAGCAATGAGCAGTTCTTC.

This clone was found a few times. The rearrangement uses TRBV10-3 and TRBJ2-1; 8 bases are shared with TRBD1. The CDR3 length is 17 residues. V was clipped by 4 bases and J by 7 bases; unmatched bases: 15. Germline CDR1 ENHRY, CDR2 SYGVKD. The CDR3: CAISVLMYGQGRNEQFF. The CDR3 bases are TGTGCCATCAGTGTTCTGATGTATGGACAGGGTAGAAATGAGCAGTTCTTC.

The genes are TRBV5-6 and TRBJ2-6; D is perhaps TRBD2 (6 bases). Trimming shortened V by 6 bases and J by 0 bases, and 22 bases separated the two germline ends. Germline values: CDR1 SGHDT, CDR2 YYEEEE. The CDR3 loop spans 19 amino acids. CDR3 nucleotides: TGTGCCAGCACCCTCGGGGGAGTCAGGGCTCCCTCTGGGGCCAACGTCCTGACTTTC. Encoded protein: CASTLGGVRAPSGANVLTF. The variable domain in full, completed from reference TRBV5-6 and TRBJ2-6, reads DAGVTQSPTHLIKTRGQQVTLRCSPKSGHDTVSWYQQALGQGPQFIFQYYEEEERQRGNFPDRFSGHQFPNYSSELNVNALLLGDSALYLCASTLGGVRAPSGANVLTFGAGSRLTVL.

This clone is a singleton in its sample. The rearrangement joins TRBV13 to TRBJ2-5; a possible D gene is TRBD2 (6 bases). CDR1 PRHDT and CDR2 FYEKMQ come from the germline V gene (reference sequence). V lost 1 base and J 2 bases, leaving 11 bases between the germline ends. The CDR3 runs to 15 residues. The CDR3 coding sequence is TGTGCCAGCAGCTTAGCGGGAGAACCTCAAGAGACCCAGTACTTC. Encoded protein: CASSLAGEPQETQYF.

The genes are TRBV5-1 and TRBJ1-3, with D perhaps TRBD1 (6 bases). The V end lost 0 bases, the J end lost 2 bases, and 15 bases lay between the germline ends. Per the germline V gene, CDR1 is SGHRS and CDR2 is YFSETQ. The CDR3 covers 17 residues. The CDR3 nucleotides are TGCGCCAGCAGCTTGGTAGGCGGGGGGGCCGCTGGAAACACCATATATTTT. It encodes CASSLVGGGAAGNTIYF.

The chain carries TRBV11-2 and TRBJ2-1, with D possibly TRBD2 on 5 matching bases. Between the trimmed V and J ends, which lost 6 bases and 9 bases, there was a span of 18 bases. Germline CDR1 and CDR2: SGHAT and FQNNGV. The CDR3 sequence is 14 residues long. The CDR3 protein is CASSSGFSRGEQFF. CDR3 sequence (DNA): TGTGCCAGCAGTTCCGGGTTCTCCCGGGGTGAGCAGTTCTTC.

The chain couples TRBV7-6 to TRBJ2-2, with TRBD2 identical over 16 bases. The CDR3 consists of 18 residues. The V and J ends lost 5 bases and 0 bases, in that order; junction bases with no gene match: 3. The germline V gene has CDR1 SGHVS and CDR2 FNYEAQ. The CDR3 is CASSGGLAGGSNTGELFF. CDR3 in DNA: TGTGCCAGCAGCGGGGGACTAGCGGGAGGGTCGAACACCGGGGAGCTGTTTTTT.

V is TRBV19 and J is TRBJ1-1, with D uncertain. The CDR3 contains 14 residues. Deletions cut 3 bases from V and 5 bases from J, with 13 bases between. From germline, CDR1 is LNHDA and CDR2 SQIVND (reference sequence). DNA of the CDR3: TGTGCCAGTAGTATCATGGAGAGGAGGACTGAAGCTTTCTTT. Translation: CASSIMERRTEAFF.

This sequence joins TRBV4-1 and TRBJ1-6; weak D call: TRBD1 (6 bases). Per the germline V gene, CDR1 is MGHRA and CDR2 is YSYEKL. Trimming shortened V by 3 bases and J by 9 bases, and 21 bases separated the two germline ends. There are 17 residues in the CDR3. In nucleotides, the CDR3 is TGCGCCAGCAGCCAGGTTCTCGGGCCGCAGGGGCCTTCACCCCTCCACTTT. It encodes CASSQVLGPQGPSPLHF.

This CDR3 reads CASSVGTSGSEQFF. The CDR3 DNA reads as TGTGCCAGCAGCGTTGGGACTAGCGGGAGTGAGCAGTTCTTC. The V and J genes are TRBV7-2 and TRBJ2-1, with 14 bases fitting TRBD2. V lost 5 bases and J lost 9; bases outside the gene matches: 3. The CDR3 extends over 14 amino acids. The germline gives CDR1 SGHTA, CDR2 FQGNSA.

The CDR3 sequence is CASGGHSYNEQFF. CDR3 in DNA: TGTGCCAGCGGGGGACACTCCTACAATGAGCAGTTCTTC. The chain carries TRBV6-6 and TRBJ2-1, with D perhaps matching TRBD1 (6 bases). CDR3 size: 13 residues. In germline, CDR1 is MNHNY, CDR2 SVGAGI (reference sequence). V was clipped by 8 bases and J by 0 bases, with 8 bases between them.

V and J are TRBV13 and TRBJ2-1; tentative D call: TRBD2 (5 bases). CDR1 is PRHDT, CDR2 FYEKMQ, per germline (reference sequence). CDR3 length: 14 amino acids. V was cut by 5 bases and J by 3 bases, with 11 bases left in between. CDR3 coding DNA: TGTGCCAGCAGCCCTTGGAGGATCTACAATGAGCAGTTCTTC. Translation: CASSPWRIYNEQFF.

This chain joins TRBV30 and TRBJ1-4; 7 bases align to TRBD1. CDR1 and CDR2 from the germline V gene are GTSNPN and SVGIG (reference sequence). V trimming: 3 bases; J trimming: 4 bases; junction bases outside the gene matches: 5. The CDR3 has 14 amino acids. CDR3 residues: CAWSTGTDNEKLFF. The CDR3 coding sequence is TGTGCCTGGAGCACCGGGACAGATAATGAAAAACTGTTTTTT.

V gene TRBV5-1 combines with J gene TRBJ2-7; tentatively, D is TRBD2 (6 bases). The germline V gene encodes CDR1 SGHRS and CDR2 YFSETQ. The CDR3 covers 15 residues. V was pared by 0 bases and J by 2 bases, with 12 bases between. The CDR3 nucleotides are TGCGCCAGCAGCTTGGAAAGTAGCGGCCCCTACGAGCAGTACTTC. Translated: CASSLESSGPYEQYF.

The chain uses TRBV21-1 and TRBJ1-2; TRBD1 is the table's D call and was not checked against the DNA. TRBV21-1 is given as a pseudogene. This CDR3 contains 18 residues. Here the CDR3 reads CASSKGEETGGRDYGYTF. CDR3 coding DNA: TGTGCCAGCAGCAAAGGGGAAGAGACAGGGGGCCGCGACTATGGCTACACCTTC.

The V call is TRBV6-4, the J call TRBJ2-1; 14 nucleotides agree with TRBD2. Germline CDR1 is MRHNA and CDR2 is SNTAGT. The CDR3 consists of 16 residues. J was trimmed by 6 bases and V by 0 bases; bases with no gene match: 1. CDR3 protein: CASSDSGTSGSNEQFF. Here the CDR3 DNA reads TGTGCCAGCAGTGACTCCGGGACTAGCGGGAGCAATGAGCAGTTCTTC.

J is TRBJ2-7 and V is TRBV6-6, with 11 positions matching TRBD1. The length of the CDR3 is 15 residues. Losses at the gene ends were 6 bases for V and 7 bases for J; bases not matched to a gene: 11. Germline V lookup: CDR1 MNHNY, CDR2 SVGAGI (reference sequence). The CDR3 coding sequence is TGTGCCAGCAGACCGCTAGGACAGGGGGCGCTTGAGCAGTACTTC. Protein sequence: CASRPLGQGALEQYF.

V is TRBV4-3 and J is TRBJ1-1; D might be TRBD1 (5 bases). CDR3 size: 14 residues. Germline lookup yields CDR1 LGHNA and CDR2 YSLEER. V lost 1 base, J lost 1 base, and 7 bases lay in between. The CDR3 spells CASSQAQANTEAFF. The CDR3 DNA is TGCGCCAGCAGCCAAGCACAGGCGAACACTGAAGCTTTCTTT.

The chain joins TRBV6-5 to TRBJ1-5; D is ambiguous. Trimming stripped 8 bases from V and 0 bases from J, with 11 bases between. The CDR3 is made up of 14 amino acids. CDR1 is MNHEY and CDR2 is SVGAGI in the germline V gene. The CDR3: CASDTFDSNQPQHF. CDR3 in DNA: TGTGCCAGCGATACATTCGATAGCAATCAGCCCCAGCATTTT.

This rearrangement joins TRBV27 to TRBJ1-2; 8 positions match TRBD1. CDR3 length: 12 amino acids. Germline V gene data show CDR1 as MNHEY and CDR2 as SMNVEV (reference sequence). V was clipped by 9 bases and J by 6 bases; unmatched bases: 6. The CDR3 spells CASARTGNGYTF. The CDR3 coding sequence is TGTGCCAGTGCAAGGACAGGGAATGGCTACACCTTC.

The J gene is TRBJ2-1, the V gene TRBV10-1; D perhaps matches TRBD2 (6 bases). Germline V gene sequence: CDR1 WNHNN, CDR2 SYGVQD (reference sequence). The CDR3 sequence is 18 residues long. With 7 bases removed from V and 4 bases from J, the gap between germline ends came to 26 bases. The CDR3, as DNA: TGCGCCAGCAATCCCAACAGCTGTAAGGGGCGGGGATACAATGAGCAGTTCTTC. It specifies CASNPNSCKGRGYNEQFF.

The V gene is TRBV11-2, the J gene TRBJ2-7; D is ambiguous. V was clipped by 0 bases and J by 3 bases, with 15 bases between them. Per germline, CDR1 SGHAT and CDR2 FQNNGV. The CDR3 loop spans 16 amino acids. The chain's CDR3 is CASSLDRMLGDYEQYF. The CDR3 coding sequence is TGTGCCAGCAGCTTAGATCGGATGCTAGGTGACTACGAGCAGTACTTC. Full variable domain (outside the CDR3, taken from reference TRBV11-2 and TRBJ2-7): EAGVAQSPRYKIIEKRQSVAFWCNPISGHATLYWYQQILGQGPKLLIQFQNNGVVDDSQLPKDRFSAERLKGVDSTLKIQPAKLEDSAVYLCASSLDRMLGDYEQYFGPGTRLTVT.

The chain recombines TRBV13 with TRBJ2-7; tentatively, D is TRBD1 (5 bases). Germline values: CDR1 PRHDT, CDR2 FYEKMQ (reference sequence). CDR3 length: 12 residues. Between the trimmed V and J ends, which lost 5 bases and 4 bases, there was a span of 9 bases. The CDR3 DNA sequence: TGTGCCAGCAGCCGAAGGGGTTACGAGCAGTACTTC. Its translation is CASSRRGYEQYF.

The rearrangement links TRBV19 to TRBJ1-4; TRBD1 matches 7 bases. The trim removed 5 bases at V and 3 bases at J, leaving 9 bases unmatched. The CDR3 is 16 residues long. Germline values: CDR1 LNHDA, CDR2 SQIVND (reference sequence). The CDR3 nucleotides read TGTGCCAGTAGTGTCGGACAGGCTCTGGCTAATGAAAAACTGTTTTTT. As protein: CASSVGQALANEKLFF. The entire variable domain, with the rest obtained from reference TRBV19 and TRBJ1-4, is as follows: DGGITQSPKYLFRKEGQNVTLSCEQNLNHDAMYWYRQDPGQGLRLIYYSQIVNDFQKGDIAEGYSVSREKKESFPLTVTSAQKNPTAFYLCASSVGQALANEKLFFGSGTQLSVL.